Each of the 15 T cell receptor beta chains below was sequenced from the same sample in a study of blood T cells in healthy people across ages. The authors ran a second PCR of roughly 6 to 11 cycles using a sample-barcoded 5' primer and a J-beta primer mix. TCRdb passed the 5' RACE reads through MiXCR, listing each CDR3 protein once. The table lists fewer than 1 million distinct CDR3 sequences, roughly 44% of them singletons. Sequencing used blood. The receptors shown here come from a man aged 60 to 75 in good health.

The rearrangement uses TRBV24-1 and TRBJ2-5; D is undetermined. The V gene's germline CDR1 is KGHDR and CDR2 SFDVKD. CDR3 length: 16 residues. V was trimmed by 4 bases and J by 2 bases, leaving 16 bases between them. The CDR3 region is CATSDPEAALQETQYF. The CDR3 DNA reads as TGTGCCACCAGTGACCCTGAGGCAGCACTGCAAGAGACCCAGTACTTC.

The chain is built from TRBV20-1 and TRBJ1-5; the D is unclear. This CDR3 has 15 amino acids. CDR1 DFQATT and CDR2 SNEGSKA come from the germline V gene (reference sequence). Trimming removed 0 bases from V and 0 bases from J, with 9 bases in between. The CDR3 nucleotides are TGCAGTGCTAGAGAGGGCATCCATAGCAATCAGCCCCAGCATTTT. Its protein product is CSAREGIHSNQPQHF.

Details on this clonotype: A much larger clone lies a single base off, so this may be a read error. The CDR3 spells CASSPGGRQRHYEQFF. CDR3 nucleotides: TGTGCCAGCAGCCCAGGGGGAAGGCAAAGGCATTACGAGCAGTTCTTC. The J gene is TRBJ2-1, the V gene TRBV7-8; 7 bases map to TRBD1. Germline V lookup: CDR1 SGHVS, CDR2 FQNEAQ. The CDR3 is made up of 16 amino acids. V lost 5 bases, J lost 10 bases, and 17 bases stayed unmatched.

The chain is built from TRBV15 and TRBJ1-2; no clear D gene. This CDR3 spans 13 amino acids. Looked up from germline, CDR1 is LNHNV and CDR2 is YYDKDF (reference sequence). V was cut by 0 bases and J by 6 bases, with 8 bases left in between. The CDR3 DNA follows: TGTGCCACCAGCAGAGATCACAAGGATGGCTACACCTTC. Encoded protein: CATSRDHKDGYTF.

The chain combines TRBV12-5 with TRBJ1-2; 7 bases line up with TRBD1. Germline CDR1 is LGHNT and CDR2 is FRNRAP. The length of the CDR3 is 14 residues. With 6 bases clipped from V and 7 bases from J, the junction kept 11 bases outside the gene matches. This CDR3 is CASGLGQVPRGYTF. CDR3 nucleotide sequence: TGTGCTAGTGGCTTAGGACAGGTGCCTCGTGGCTACACCTTC.

This rearrangement joins TRBV9 to TRBJ2-1; 10 bases match TRBD2. From germline, CDR1 is SGDLS and CDR2 YYNGEE. This CDR3 spans 15 amino acids. V shed 0 bases and J 5 bases; nucleotides not matched to a gene: 2. Here the CDR3 DNA reads TGTGCCAGCAGCGTAGAGAGCGGGGGGGACAATGAGCAGTTCTTC. It is translated as CASSVESGGDNEQFF. Full variable domain (remainder filled in from reference TRBV9 and TRBJ2-1): DSGVTQTPKHLITATGQRVTLRCSPRSGDLSVYWYQQSLDQGLQFLIQYYNGEERAKGNILERFSAQQFPDLHSELNLSSLELGDSALYFCASSVESGGDNEQFFGPGTRLTVL.

Concerning this clonotype: A much larger clone lies a single base off, so this may be a read error. J is TRBJ2-5 and V is TRBV29-1; D is uncertain. Per the germline V gene, CDR1 is SQVTM and CDR2 is ANQGSEA. The CDR3 contains 12 residues. The CDR3 loop reads CSARVHQETRYF. The DNA for the CDR3 is TGCAGTGCCCGGGTGCACCAAGAGACCCGGTACTTC.

The gene calls are TRBV6-5 and TRBJ1-1; D is perhaps TRBD1 (5 bases). This CDR3 is 13 amino acids long. The V end lost 8 bases, the J end lost 3 bases, and 13 bases lay between the germline ends. The germline V gene encodes CDR1 MNHEY and CDR2 SVGAGI. The CDR3 coding sequence is TGTGCCAGCGGGGGGTGGTGGGACACTGAAGCTTTCTTT. Protein product: CASGGWWDTEAFF.

The chain couples TRBV9 to TRBJ2-3, with no clear D. Trimming cost V 5 bases and J 5 bases, with 9 bases left between them. Germline CDR1 SGDLS, CDR2 YYNGEE. The CDR3 runs 12 residues. The CDR3 here is CASRLPGDTQYF. The CDR3 nucleotides read TGTGCCAGCAGATTGCCCGGAGATACGCAGTATTTT. Combining the CDR3 with reference TRBV9 and TRBJ2-3 gives the whole variable domain DSGVTQTPKHLITATGQRVTLRCSPRSGDLSVYWYQQSLDQGLQFLIQYYNGEERAKGNILERFSAQQFPDLHSELNLSSLELGDSALYFCASRLPGDTQYFGPGTRLTVL.

This chain links TRBV29-1 with TRBJ2-3, with D tentatively TRBD1 or TRBD2 (5 bases each). This CDR3 has 14 amino acids. Germline-derived CDR1 and CDR2 are SQVTM and ANQGSEA. The germline V and J ends were trimmed by 6 bases and 8 bases, with 21 bases remaining between them. CDR3 nucleotide sequence: TGCAGCGTAATCCGGGACCTACAACTTGGTACGCAGTATTTT. This encodes CSVIRDLQLGTQYF.

This clonotype was recorded a few times. The chain is built from TRBV5-1 and TRBJ2-7, with 9 positions matching TRBD2. V shed 7 bases, J shed 3 bases, and the junction held 8 bases outside the gene matches. CDR1 and CDR2 from the germline V gene are SGHRS and YFSETQ. This CDR3 contains 14 residues. CDR3 amino acids: CASQQVAGDYEQYF. In DNA, the CDR3 is TGCGCCAGCCAGCAGGTAGCGGGGGACTACGAGCAGTACTTC. The full variable domain, its missing parts supplied by reference TRBV5-1 and TRBJ2-7, is KAGVTQTPRYLIKTRGQQVTLSCSPISGHRSVSWYQQTPGQGLQFLFEYFSETQRNKGNFPGRFSGRQFSNSRSEMNVSTLELGDSALYLCASQQVAGDYEQYFGPGTRLTVT.

V gene TRBV27 combines with J gene TRBJ2-7; 12 bases are a match to TRBD1. Germline CDR1 is MNHEY and CDR2 is SMNVEV (reference sequence). V trimming: 6 bases; J trimming: 7 bases; junction bases outside the gene matches: 7. The CDR3 length is 14 residues. Written as DNA, the CDR3 is TGTGCCAGCAGGCCGGGACAGGGGGCAAGAGAGCAGTACTTC. Translating it yields CASRPGQGAREQYF.

This clonotype was recorded a few times. The V and J genes are TRBV10-3 and TRBJ2-5, with D tentatively TRBD1 (5 bases). V lost 8 bases and J 4 bases, leaving 14 bases between the germline ends. The CDR3 loop spans 13 amino acids. Germline values: CDR1 ENHRY, CDR2 SYGVKD. Written as DNA, the CDR3 is TGTGCCATCGGGCCAGGGATCGCAGAGACCCAGTACTTC. Protein product: CAIGPGIAETQYF.

In this sample, this clonotype turned up a few times. The chain is built from TRBV2 and TRBJ2-5; TRBD2 agrees at 9 bases. V lost 2 bases and J lost 1; bases outside the gene matches: 2. The germline V gene encodes CDR1 SNHLY and CDR2 FYNNEI. The CDR3 runs 15 residues. The CDR3 DNA follows: TGTGCCAGCAGTGAATCTAGCGGGGTCCAAGAGACCCAGTACTTC. This translates into CASSESSGVQETQYF.

J is TRBJ2-5 and V is TRBV7-2, with TRBD2 identical over 7 bases. V shed 3 bases, J shed 2 bases, and the junction held 9 bases outside the gene matches. The CDR3 extends over 16 amino acids. CDR1 and CDR2 (germline): SGHTA, FQGNSA. CDR3 DNA: TGTGCCAGCAGCTTTATGATAGCGGGCTTACAAGAGACCCAGTACTTC. This encodes CASSFMIAGLQETQYF.